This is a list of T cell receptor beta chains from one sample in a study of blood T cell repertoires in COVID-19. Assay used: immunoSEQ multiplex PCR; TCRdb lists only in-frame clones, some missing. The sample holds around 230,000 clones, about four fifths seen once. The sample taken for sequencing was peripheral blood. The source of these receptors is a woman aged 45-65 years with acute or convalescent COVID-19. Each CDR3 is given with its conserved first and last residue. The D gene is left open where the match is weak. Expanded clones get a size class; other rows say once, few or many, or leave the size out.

TGTGCCAGCAGTGACCGCCGGGACAGGGGCAATAATTCACCCCTCCACTTT | CASSDRRDRGNNSPLHF | TRBV25-1 | NA | TRBJ1-6 | TRBD1
TGTGCCAGCAGACTACAGGAAACTGAAGCTTTCTTT | CASRLQETEAFF | TRBV28 | NA | TRBJ1-1 | NA
TGTGCCAGTAGTCCAGGGGGGGACAGGGGACCTGAAGCTTTCTTT | CASSPGGDRGPEAFF | TRBV19 | NA | TRBJ1-1 | TRBD1
TGTGCCAGCAGTTTGGGGCGGAGGGATCAGCCCCAGCATTTT | CASSLGRRDQPQHF | TRBV28 | NA | TRBJ1-5 | NA
TGTGCCAGCAGCCAACTAATCACCCGGCGGGGAAACCAAGAGACCCAGTACTTC | CASSQLITRRGNQETQYF | TRBV3-1/TRBV3-2 | NA | TRBJ2-5 | NA
TGTGCCAGCAGTTTTCAACTCTACAATGAGCAGTTCTTC | CASSFQLYNEQFF | TRBV28 | NA | TRBJ2-1 | NA
TGTGCCAGCAGCTTTTTGAAGACTAGTGTGCCCGAAAACATTCAGTACTTC | CASSFLKTSVPENIQYF | TRBV5-5 | NA | TRBJ2-4 | NA
TGTGCCAGCAGCAAAAAAGGGGGAATTGGCTACACCTTC | CASSKKGGIGYTF | TRBV7-8 | NA | TRBJ1-2 | NA
TGCGCCAGCAGCTTGGGCGGGAGTGGGACAGATACGCAGTATTTT | CASSLGGSGTDTQYF | TRBV5-1 | few | TRBJ2-3 | TRBD2
TGTGCCAGCAGTCCCCGACTAGCGGGATACACAGATACGCAGTATTTT | CASSPRLAGYTDTQYF | TRBV28 | NA | TRBJ2-3 | TRBD2
TGTGCCAGCAGCGTTAAAGTGGGAGGGCCCCATGCGCAGTATTTT | CASSVKVGGPHAQYF | TRBV7-2 | NA | TRBJ2-3 | TRBD2
TGTGCCAGCAGCCCCCTAGCGAGACAATTGGATGAGCAGTTCTTC | CASSPLARQLDEQFF | TRBV11-2 | NA | TRBJ2-1 | NA
TGTGCCAGCAGCCAAGAACCCCCGTCCAGGGGGCGGGGGGGAGGGGATACGCAGTATTTT | CASSQEPPSRGRGGGDTQYF | TRBV4-2 | NA | TRBJ2-3 | NA
TGTGCCAGCAGCTTGGTCGGGGGGATTAGCTCTGGGGCCAACGTCCTGACTTTC | CASSLVGGISSGANVLTF | TRBV5-6 | NA | TRBJ2-6 | TRBD2
TGTGCCAGCAGCTCCCAAGGGACAGCCTCCTACGAGCAGTACTTC | CASSSQGTASYEQYF | TRBV7-2 | NA | TRBJ2-7 | TRBD1
TGTGCCAGCAGTTACCGGGAGGGAGCCTACGAGCAGTACTTC | CASSYREGAYEQYF | TRBV6-5 | once | TRBJ2-7 | TRBD2